The 21 T cell receptor beta chains below come from one sample, sequenced in a study of shared clonotypes between healthy human individuals. Assay: immunoSEQ multiplex PCR; the TCRdb copy retains only in-frame clones and omits some. The sample yields approximately 440,000 clones, over 60% seen once. The sequencing sample was made of PBMCs. The receptors originated from a middle-aged woman in good health. Some clones in this sample may be carry-over from other donors' samples.

V gene TRBV28 combines with J gene TRBJ2-7, with TRBD1 identical over 9 bases. Unmatched junction bases numbered 13, after V lost 7 bases and J lost 3 bases. Germline CDR1 MDHEN, CDR2 SYDVKM. The CDR3 totals 16 residues. CDR3: CASIPSRDRALYEQYF. Written as DNA, the CDR3 is TGTGCCAGCATCCCATCAAGGGACAGGGCCCTCTACGAGCAGTACTTC.

This rearrangement joins TRBV5-5 to TRBJ2-7; 10 nucleotides match TRBD1. This CDR3 has 16 residues. CDR1 is SGHKS and CDR2 is YYEKEE in the germline V gene (reference sequence). V lost 4 bases to trimming and J lost 2 bases; unmatched junction nucleotides: 9. In DNA form, the CDR3 reads TGTGCCAGCAGCCTGACAGGGGGCCCCAATACCTACGAGCAGTACTTC. The encoded protein is CASSLTGGPNTYEQYF.

CDR3 protein: CASSLQGAREKLFF. The CDR3 region has the DNA TGTGCCAGCAGCTTACAGGGGGCGCGGGAAAAACTGTTTTTT. This chain links TRBV5-4 with TRBJ1-4, with 9 bases identical to TRBD1. The V gene's germline CDR1 is SGHNT and CDR2 YYREEE (reference sequence). CDR3 size: 14 residues. The V and J ends lost 2 bases and 8 bases, in that order; junction bases with no gene match: 4.

Details on this clone: A much larger clone sits a single nucleotide away, making a read error possible. Other DNA sequences in the same sample also yield this CDR3. This rearrangement joins TRBV7-6 to TRBJ2-5; D may match TRBD1 or TRBD2 (5 bases each). V lost 5 bases and J lost 3, with 13 bases in between. The CDR3 covers 14 residues. Germline CDR1 and CDR2: SGHVS and FNYEAQ. CDR3 region: CASSLLGPKETQYF. For the CDR3, the DNA is TGTGCCAGCAGCCTACTGGGACCCAAAGAGACCCAGTACTTC.

The chain couples TRBV6-4 to TRBJ2-7, with D possibly being TRBD2 (6 bases). This CDR3 region has 17 residues. Trimming removed 2 bases from V and 2 bases from J, with 19 bases in between. From germline, CDR1 is MRHNA and CDR2 SNTAGT. The CDR3 DNA reads TGTGCCAGCAGTGACGCCGGGGAGGCCCGTCCAGCCTACGAGCAGTACTTC. Its protein product is CASSDAGEARPAYEQYF.

This clone was seen ten or more times. The chain recombines TRBV28 with TRBJ1-4, with no clear D. The CDR3 has 16 residues. Trimming pared 5 bases from V and 3 bases from J, leaving 16 bases between. Germline CDR1 is MDHEN and CDR2 is SYDVKM. The CDR3 coding sequence is TGTGCCAGCAGTCCCGCGGGGTTGAGGGCTAATGAAAAACTGTTTTTT. Its protein is CASSPAGLRANEKLFF. Supplemented by reference TRBV28 and TRBJ1-4, the full variable domain reads DVKVTQSSRYLVKRTGEKVFLECVQDMDHENMFWYRQDPGLGLRLIYFSYDVKMKEKGDIPEGYSVSREKKERFSLILESASTNQTSMYLCASSPAGLRANEKLFFGSGTQLSVL.

In this sample, this clone turned up once. The CDR3 region is CASSQSNRAQEKLFF. DNA for the CDR3: TGCGCCAGCAGTCAATCCAACAGGGCTCAGGAAAAACTGTTTTTT. V and J are TRBV23-1 and TRBJ1-4; TRBD1 is a possible D gene (6 bases). TRBV23-1 is marked as an open reading frame, function uncertain. The ends were cut back, 0 bases at V and 8 bases at J, with 13 bases in the middle. There are 15 residues in the CDR3.

V is TRBV29-1 and J is TRBJ2-5, with D uncertain. The CDR3 extends over 10 amino acids. V lost 4 bases to trimming and J lost 2 bases, with 2 bases between them. Germline CDR1 SQVTM, CDR2 ANQGSEA. CDR3 bases: TGCAGCGTTGGGCAAGAGACCCAGTACTTC. Translating gives CSVGQETQYF.

This chain connects TRBV4-1 to TRBJ2-7; D perhaps matches TRBD1 (6 bases). The CDR3 runs to 16 residues. With 2 bases removed from V and 2 bases from J, the gap between germline ends came to 16 bases. Germline lookup yields CDR1 MGHRA and CDR2 YSYEKL. CDR3 sequence: CASSQYGQRPTYEQYF. The CDR3 DNA is TGCGCCAGCAGCCAATACGGACAGAGGCCTACCTACGAGCAGTACTTC.

Of note for this clone: A far more abundant clone sits one base away, making this likely a read error. Other DNA sequences in the same sample also yield this CDR3. The chain links TRBV30 to TRBJ2-5; D gene unclear. Germline V gene sequence: CDR1 GTSNPN, CDR2 SVGIG (reference sequence). The CDR3 length is 15 residues. In nucleotides, the CDR3 is TGCGCCTGGAGTCAATTAGTGGGGTATCAAGAGACCCAGTACTTC. It translates to CAWSQLVGYQETQYF.

This chain uses TRBV18 with TRBJ1-1; 7 bases fit TRBD1. The CDR3 covers 16 residues. J gave up 0 bases and V 1 base, and 5 bases lay outside the gene matches. Germline CDR1 and CDR2: KGHSH and LQKENI. The CDR3: CASSPQGTAMNTEAFF. The DNA for the CDR3 is TGTGCCAGCTCACCACAAGGGACAGCGATGAACACTGAAGCTTTCTTT.

To note about this clone: Given a far larger clone just one base away, this is likely a sequencing read error. V usage is TRBV2 and J usage is TRBJ2-2, with D possibly TRBD2 on 5 matching bases. The germline gives CDR1 SNHLY, CDR2 FYNNEI. With 2 bases removed from V and 7 bases from J, the gap between germline ends came to 8 bases. This CDR3 region has 13 residues. Written as DNA, the CDR3 is TGTGCCAGCAGTGAACTAGGAGGCGGGGAGCTGTTTTTT. Residues: CASSELGGGELFF.

Notes on this clone: A much larger clonotype is one base distant, so this may be a read error. The sample contains more than one DNA sequence encoding this CDR3. The chain recombines TRBV6-1 with TRBJ1-4; 9 nucleotides match TRBD1. The CDR3 length is 15 residues. The J segment lost 5 bases and the V segment lost 6 bases, leaving 7 bases of the junction unmatched. Germline values: CDR1 MNHNS, CDR2 SASEGT. For the CDR3, the DNA is TGTGCCAGCAGAGACAGGGGGACGTCAAATGAAAAACTGTTTTTT. Encoded protein: CASRDRGTSNEKLFF.

The gene calls are TRBV28 and TRBJ2-3; D is perhaps TRBD2 (6 bases). Deletions cut 6 bases from V and 9 bases from J, with 10 bases between. Germline CDR1 and CDR2: MDHEN and SYDVKM. This CDR3 contains 11 residues. This CDR3 is CASSLLATQYF. The CDR3 nucleotides are TGTGCCAGCAGCCTCCTAGCGACGCAGTATTTT.

The chain employs TRBV18 and TRBJ2-3; TRBD1 matches 9 bases. This CDR3 region has 16 residues. Germline V gene lookup returns CDR1 KGHSH and CDR2 LQKENI. The V gene end was trimmed by 0 bases and the J gene end by 2 bases; junction bases not matched to a gene: 3. The CDR3 is CASSPPRTGDTDTQYF. In nucleotides, the CDR3 is TGTGCCAGCTCACCACCGAGGACAGGGGACACAGATACGCAGTATTTT.

V and J are TRBV2 and TRBJ2-3; the D is unclear. The length of the CDR3 is 12 residues. Per the germline V gene, CDR1 is SNHLY and CDR2 is FYNNEI. V was trimmed by 5 bases and J by 6 bases, leaving 9 bases between them. For the CDR3, the DNA is TGTGCCAGCAGTTTAAACGAGGATACGCAGTATTTT. This sequence encodes CASSLNEDTQYF.

In this sample, this clone turned up many times. The rearrangement uses TRBV11-2 and TRBJ2-2; no clear D gene. CDR3 length: 13 amino acids. CDR1 is SGHAT and CDR2 is FQNNGV in the germline V gene. With 3 bases removed from V and 4 bases from J, the gap between germline ends came to 6 bases. Here the CDR3 reads CASSLRFTGELFF. CDR3 DNA: TGTGCCAGCAGCTTGAGGTTCACCGGGGAGCTGTTTTTT.

This chain links TRBV11-2 with TRBJ2-7; TRBD1 aligns across 7 bases. The CDR3 runs to 13 residues. The germline gives CDR1 SGHAT, CDR2 FQNNGV. The trim removed 5 bases at V and 2 bases at J, leaving 3 bases unmatched. CDR3 region: CASSPDRAYEQYF. In nucleotides, the CDR3 is TGTGCCAGCAGCCCAGACAGGGCCTACGAGCAGTACTTC.

The CDR3 spells CASSADQGIGTEAFF. In DNA form, the CDR3 reads TGCGCCAGCAGTGCAGACCAGGGGATAGGCACTGAAGCTTTCTTT. The chain joins TRBV10-1 to TRBJ1-1; the D gene is possibly TRBD1 (6 bases). Germline CDR1 WNHNN, CDR2 SYGVQD (reference sequence). The CDR3 consists of 15 residues. The V end was cut by 4 bases, the J end by 4 bases, with 16 bases between.

The V gene is TRBV5-4, the J gene TRBJ2-7, with 11 bases aligning to TRBD2. This CDR3 has 15 residues. The V and J ends lost 4 bases and 2 bases, in that order; junction bases with no gene match: 5. Germline CDR1 SGHNT, CDR2 YYREEE (reference sequence). This chain's CDR3 is CASSHGGLAAYEQYF. CDR3 DNA sequence: TGTGCCAGCAGCCACGGGGGACTAGCGGCCTACGAGCAGTACTTC.

The chain combines TRBV18 with TRBJ2-3; D possibly corresponds to TRBD2 (6 bases). The germline gives CDR1 KGHSH, CDR2 LQKENI. Trimming removed 5 bases at V and 1 base at J, with 13 bases between. The CDR3 extends over 15 amino acids. CDR3 in amino acids: CASSSGLAGTDTQYF. The CDR3 DNA follows: TGTGCCAGCTCATCGGGACTGGCGGGCACAGATACGCAGTATTTT.